This TCR beta chain was identified during a study of blood T cell repertoires in COVID-19. Study-level information: PBMCs, B-cell-depleted T cells, or T cells provided the cDNA or gDNA that made up the material.

Repertoires were generated with immunoSEQ multiplex PCR, while TCRdb's copy carries only in-frame clones and drops some. In the table there are 150,000 to 200,000 clones, about 79% of which are singletons. Comments on this clone: This sample includes further DNA sequences coding for the same CDR3.

Germline V lookup: CDR1 SEHNR, CDR2 FQNEAQ (reference sequence). Trimming cost V 9 bases and J 5 bases; bases outside gene matches: 11. This CDR3 is built from 15 residues. The clonotype originates from a woman in her 70s with acute or convalescent COVID-19. What was sequenced was peripheral blood. V and J are TRBV7-9 and TRBJ2-2; 8 bases are shared with TRBD1. DNA of the CDR3: TGTGCCAGTAGCCCCGACAGGGGTTGGACCGGGGAGCTGTTTTTT. Protein product: CASSPDRGWTGELFF.